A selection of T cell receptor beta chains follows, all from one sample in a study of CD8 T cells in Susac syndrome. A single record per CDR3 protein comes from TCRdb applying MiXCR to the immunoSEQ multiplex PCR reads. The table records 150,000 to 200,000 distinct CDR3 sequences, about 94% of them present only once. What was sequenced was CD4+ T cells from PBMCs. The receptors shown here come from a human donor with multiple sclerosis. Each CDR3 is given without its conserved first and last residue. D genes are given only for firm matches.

CDR3aa: ASSFWSVGDTQY
d_gene: -
v_gene: TRBV12-3/TRBV12-4
j_gene: TRBJ2-3

CDR3aa: ASSRELAGPLG
d_gene: TRBD2
v_gene: TRBV5-8
j_gene: TRBJ2-1

CDR3aa: ATSVAGINEQF
d_gene: -
v_gene: TRBV24-1
j_gene: TRBJ2-1

CDR3aa: ASSDGTGVYEQY
d_gene: TRBD1
v_gene: TRBV2
j_gene: TRBJ2-7

CDR3aa: ASSQVTGRTGRSEAF
d_gene: -
v_gene: TRBV3-1
j_gene: TRBJ1-1

CDR3aa: SARPTTAPSNGYT
d_gene: -
v_gene: TRBV20-1
j_gene: TRBJ1-2

CDR3aa: ASSQERVPTDTQY
d_gene: -
v_gene: TRBV4-3
j_gene: TRBJ2-3

CDR3aa: ASSLLDTGELF
d_gene: -
v_gene: TRBV12-3/TRBV12-4
j_gene: TRBJ2-2

CDR3aa: ASSPGTGYNEQF
d_gene: TRBD1
v_gene: TRBV18
j_gene: TRBJ2-1

CDR3aa: ASSFPGTDTQY
d_gene: -
v_gene: TRBV5-1
j_gene: TRBJ2-3

CDR3aa: SARVGAQETQY
d_gene: -
v_gene: TRBV20-1
j_gene: TRBJ2-5

CDR3aa: ASIRDFTDTQY
d_gene: -
v_gene: TRBV2
j_gene: TRBJ2-3

CDR3aa: ASRWLRQGATYEQY
d_gene: TRBD1
v_gene: TRBV2
j_gene: TRBJ2-7

CDR3aa: ASSYSTGANVLT
d_gene: -
v_gene: TRBV6-5
j_gene: TRBJ2-6

CDR3aa: ASSLDGMDTDTQY
d_gene: -
v_gene: TRBV5-1
j_gene: TRBJ2-3

CDR3aa: ATGHLANTGELF
d_gene: -
v_gene: TRBV24-1
j_gene: TRBJ2-2

CDR3aa: SAPLAGGGNIQY
d_gene: TRBD2
v_gene: TRBV20-1
j_gene: TRBJ2-4

CDR3aa: ASSEGTNGYTQY
d_gene: TRBD2
v_gene: TRBV12-3/TRBV12-4
j_gene: TRBJ2-3

CDR3aa: ATRYAGDLNTGELF
d_gene: TRBD2
v_gene: TRBV19
j_gene: TRBJ2-2

CDR3aa: ASTPRGRRGVTDTQY
d_gene: TRBD1
v_gene: TRBV19
j_gene: TRBJ2-3

CDR3aa: ASRLAGLQETQY
d_gene: TRBD2
v_gene: TRBV10-2
j_gene: TRBJ2-5

CDR3aa: ASSIQGGEGGYT
d_gene: -
v_gene: TRBV19
j_gene: TRBJ1-2

CDR3aa: ASSPLGGTQVHEQF
d_gene: -
v_gene: TRBV18
j_gene: TRBJ2-1

CDR3aa: ASSLTGGVYTEAF
d_gene: TRBD1
v_gene: TRBV5-1
j_gene: TRBJ1-1

CDR3aa: ASSAQNTEAF
d_gene: -
v_gene: TRBV7-9
j_gene: TRBJ1-1

CDR3aa: ASSQVTGASEAF
d_gene: -
v_gene: TRBV3-1
j_gene: TRBJ1-1